A selection of T cell receptor beta chains follows, all from one sample in a study of early T cells in non-severe SARS-CoV-2 infection. TCRdb re-called the 5' RACE reads through MiXCR, storing one row per CDR3 protein. The sample consists of tens of thousands of distinct CDR3 sequences, around a tenth of them appearing once. Specimen: whole blood. The receptors originated from an adult who was a healthcare worker with PCR-confirmed SARS-CoV-2 infection or an uninfected control (not recorded which). Each CDR3 is given with its conserved first and last residue.

v_gene	j_gene	CDR3aa
TRBV30	TRBJ1-3	CAWSVGGTGGNTIYF
TRBV7-2	TRBJ2-3	CASSLGVLADTDTQYF
TRBV11-2	TRBJ2-5	CASSLDPGTQETQYF
TRBV7-2	TRBJ2-3	CASTLAGGRDTQYF
TRBV9	TRBJ2-7	CASSPRYGSYEQYF
TRBV6-6	TRBJ2-2	CASLPRAEVGTGELFF
TRBV5-1	TRBJ2-1	CASSLGGTRSYNEQFF
TRBV24-1	TRBJ2-1	CATSDLNNEQFF
TRBV3-1	TRBJ2-1	CASSQGGGTAEFF
TRBV20-1	TRBJ2-1	CSARPSLGGTNEQFF
TRBV2	TRBJ1-3	CASSGDSSGNTIYF
TRBV5-1	TRBJ2-3	CASSLYSTDTQYF
TRBV18	TRBJ1-1	CASSPNKDGTEAFF
TRBV21-1	TRBJ1-6	CASRSKRNSPLHF
TRBV2	TRBJ1-1	CASHLTRAENTEAFF
TRBV5-1	TRBJ2-1	CASSPDPNNEQFF
TRBV3-1	TRBJ2-5	CASSPGSTSGYGLETQYF
TRBV5-6	TRBJ2-1	CASSLPVYNEQFF
TRBV12-3/TRBV12-4	TRBJ2-3	CASCQGTDTQYF
TRBV24-1	TRBJ2-6	CATSDDGANVLTF
TRBV11-2	TRBJ2-5	CASSYGDLGQQETQYF
TRBV12-3/TRBV12-4	TRBJ1-2	CASSPTGGDGYTF
TRBV3-1	TRBJ1-6	CASTMGQDNSPLHF
TRBV29-1	TRBJ2-1	CSVQGGESSYNEQFF
TRBV4-2	TRBJ2-7	CASSLSGGAHEQYF
TRBV11-3	TRBJ2-2	CASSLDWPNTGELFF
TRBV7-2	TRBJ2-2	CASSLDLGTGELFF
TRBV9	TRBJ1-2	CASSVFGAGGDYGYTF
TRBV30	TRBJ1-4	CASWTGGYLATNEKLFF
TRBV7-8	TRBJ2-3	CASSHGQPTQYF
TRBV20-1	TRBJ1-1	CSALQGGNTEAFF
TRBV10-1	TRBJ2-7	CASSERLPRTGSEQYF
TRBV11-2	TRBJ2-7	CASSLSPGQGQEQYF
TRBV4-2	TRBJ1-1	CASSQARGREAFF
TRBV7-9	TRBJ1-6	CASSHPGDSPLHF
TRBV7-2	TRBJ1-3	CASSLTGTPGNTIYF
TRBV11-2	TRBJ1-5	CASSFCGVRVDSNQPQHF
TRBV29-1	TRBJ2-1	CSVFPELGDEQFF
TRBV28	TRBJ1-1	CASSFSYTEAFF
TRBV7-9	TRBJ2-1	CASSQLGGNEQFF
TRBV29-1	TRBJ2-7	CSVTTGVRLEQYF
TRBV5-1	TRBJ1-2	CASSFQGDPNYGYTF
TRBV5-1	TRBJ2-7	CASSLEGQGVYEQYF
TRBV12-3/TRBV12-4	TRBJ2-7	CASSLIQTGKEQYF
TRBV9	TRBJ1-2	CASSVASGSPTNYGYTF
TRBV18	TRBJ2-1	CASSPDLAGVEQFF
TRBV12-3/TRBV12-4	TRBJ2-1	CASSYRDRNNEQFF
TRBV29-1	TRBJ2-2	CSALLAGAGELFF
TRBV7-9	TRBJ2-5	CASSLAPTGEETQYF
TRBV5-6	TRBJ2-3	CASSLRWTPTSTDTQYF
TRBV19	TRBJ2-7	CASSTGHTIAEQYF
TRBV6-5	TRBJ1-1	CASRAPGRVFTEAFF
TRBV13	TRBJ1-1	CASSLAGTEAFF